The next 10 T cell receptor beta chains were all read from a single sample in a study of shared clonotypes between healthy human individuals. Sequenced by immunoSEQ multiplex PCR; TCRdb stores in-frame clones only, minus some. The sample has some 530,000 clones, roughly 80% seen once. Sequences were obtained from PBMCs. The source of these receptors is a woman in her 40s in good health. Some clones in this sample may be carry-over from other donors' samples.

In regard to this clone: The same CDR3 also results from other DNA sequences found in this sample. CDR3: CASSVAGRNTGELFF. The DNA of the CDR3 is TGTGCCAGCAGCGTAGCCGGGAGGAACACCGGGGAGCTGTTTTTT. The chain carries TRBV9 and TRBJ2-2, with D maybe TRBD2 (6 bases). Per germline, CDR1 SGDLS and CDR2 YYNGEE. Trimming took off 0 bases at V and 1 base at J, with 7 bases between the two ends. The CDR3 has 15 amino acids.

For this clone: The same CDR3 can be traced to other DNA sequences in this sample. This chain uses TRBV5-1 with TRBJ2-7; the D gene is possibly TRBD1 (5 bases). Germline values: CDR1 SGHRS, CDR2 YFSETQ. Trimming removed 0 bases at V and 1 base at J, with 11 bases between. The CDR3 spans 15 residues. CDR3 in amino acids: CASSLDQTVSYEQYF. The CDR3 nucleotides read TGCGCCAGCAGCTTGGACCAGACAGTTTCCTACGAGCAGTACTTC. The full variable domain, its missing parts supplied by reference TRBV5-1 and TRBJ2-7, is KAGVTQTPRYLIKTRGQQVTLSCSPISGHRSVSWYQQTPGQGLQFLFEYFSETQRNKGNFPGRFSGRQFSNSRSEMNVSTLELGDSALYLCASSLDQTVSYEQYFGPGTRLTVT.

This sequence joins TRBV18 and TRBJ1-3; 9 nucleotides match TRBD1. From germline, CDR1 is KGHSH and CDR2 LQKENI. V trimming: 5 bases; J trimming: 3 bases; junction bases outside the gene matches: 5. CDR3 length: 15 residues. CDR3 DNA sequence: TGTGCCAGCTCAGAGGGACAGGGATTTGGAAACACCATATATTTT. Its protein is CASSEGQGFGNTIYF.

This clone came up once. In DNA, the CDR3 is TGTGCCTGGAGTCCCGGGCTAAGAGGGGAGCTGTTTTTT. Protein: CAWSPGLRGELFF. The genes are TRBV30 and TRBJ2-2, with D unclear. The CDR3 length is 13 residues. Germline CDR1 GTSNPN, CDR2 SVGIG (reference sequence). The V gene lost 2 bases and the J gene lost 8 bases, with 12 bases spanning the gap. Using reference TRBV30 and TRBJ2-2 for the parts outside the CDR3, the full variable domain is SQTIHQWPATLVQPVGSPLSLECTVEGTSNPNLYWYRQAAGRGLQLLFYSVGIGQISSEVPQNLSASRPQDRQFILSSKKLLLSDSGFYLCAWSPGLRGELFFGEGSRLTVL.

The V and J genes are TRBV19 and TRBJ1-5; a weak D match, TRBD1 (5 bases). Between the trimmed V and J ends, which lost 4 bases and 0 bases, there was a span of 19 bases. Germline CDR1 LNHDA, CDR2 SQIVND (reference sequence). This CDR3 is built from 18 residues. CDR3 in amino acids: CASSKIAKGTASNQPQHF. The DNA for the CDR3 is TGTGCCAGTAGTAAGATAGCGAAAGGGACGGCTAGCAATCAGCCCCAGCATTTT.

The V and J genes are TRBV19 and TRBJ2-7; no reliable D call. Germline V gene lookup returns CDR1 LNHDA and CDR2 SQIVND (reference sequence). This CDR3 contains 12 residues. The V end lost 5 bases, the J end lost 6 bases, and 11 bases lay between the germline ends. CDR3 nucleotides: TGTGCCAGTAGTTCCCCCCGGGCCGAGCAGTACTTC. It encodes CASSSPRAEQYF.

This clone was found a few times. The CDR3: CAISQGPNTGELFF. CDR3 nucleotides: TGTGCCATCAGTCAGGGGCCGAACACCGGGGAGCTGTTTTTT. V and J are TRBV10-3 and TRBJ2-2, with D maybe TRBD1 (6 bases). The CDR3 loop spans 14 amino acids. Germline V gene sequence: CDR1 ENHRY, CDR2 SYGVKD. Trimming left V 5 bases short and J 0 bases short, with 7 bases between.

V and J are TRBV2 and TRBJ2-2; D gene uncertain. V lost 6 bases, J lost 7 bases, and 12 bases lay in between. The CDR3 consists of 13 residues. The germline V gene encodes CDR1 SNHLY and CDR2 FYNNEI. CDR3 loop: CASRNNWGGELFF. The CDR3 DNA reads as TGTGCCAGCAGAAACAACTGGGGCGGGGAGCTGTTTTTT.

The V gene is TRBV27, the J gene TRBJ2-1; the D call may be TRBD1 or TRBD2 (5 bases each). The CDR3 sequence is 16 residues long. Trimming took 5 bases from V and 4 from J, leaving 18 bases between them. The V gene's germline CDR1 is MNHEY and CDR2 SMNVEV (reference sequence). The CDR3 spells CASSRKTGTEYNEQFF. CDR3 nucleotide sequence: TGTGCCAGCAGTAGAAAGACCGGGACCGAATACAATGAGCAGTTCTTC.

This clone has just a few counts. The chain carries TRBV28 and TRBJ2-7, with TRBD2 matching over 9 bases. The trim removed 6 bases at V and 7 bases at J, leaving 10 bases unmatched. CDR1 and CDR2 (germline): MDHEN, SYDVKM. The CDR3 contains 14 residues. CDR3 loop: CASRKAGGRFEQYF. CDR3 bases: TGTGCCAGCAGGAAGGCGGGAGGGCGTTTTGAGCAGTACTTC.